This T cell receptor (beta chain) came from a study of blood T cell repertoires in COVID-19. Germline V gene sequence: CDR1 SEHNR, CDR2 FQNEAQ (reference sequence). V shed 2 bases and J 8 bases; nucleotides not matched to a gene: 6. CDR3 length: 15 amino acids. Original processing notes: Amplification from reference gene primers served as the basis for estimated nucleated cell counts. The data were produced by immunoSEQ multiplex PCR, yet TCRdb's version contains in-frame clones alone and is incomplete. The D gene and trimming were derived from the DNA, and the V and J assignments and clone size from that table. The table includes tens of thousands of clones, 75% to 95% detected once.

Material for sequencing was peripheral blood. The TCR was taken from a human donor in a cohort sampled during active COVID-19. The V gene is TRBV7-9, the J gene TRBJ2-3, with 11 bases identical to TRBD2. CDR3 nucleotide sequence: TGTGCCAGCAGCTTATTTGGGCTAGCGGGGGGTACGCAGTATTTT. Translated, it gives CASSLFGLAGGTQYF.